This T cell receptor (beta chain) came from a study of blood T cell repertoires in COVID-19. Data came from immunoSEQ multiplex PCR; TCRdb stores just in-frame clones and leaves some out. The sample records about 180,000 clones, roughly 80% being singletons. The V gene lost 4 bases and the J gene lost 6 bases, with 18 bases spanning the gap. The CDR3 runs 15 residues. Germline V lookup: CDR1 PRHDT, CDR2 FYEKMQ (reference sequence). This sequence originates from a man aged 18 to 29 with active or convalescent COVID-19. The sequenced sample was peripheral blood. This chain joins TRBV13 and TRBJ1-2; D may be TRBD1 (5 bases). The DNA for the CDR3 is TGTGCCAGCAGCTCCCCAGGCGGCAGGGTACATGGCTACACCTTC. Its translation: CASSSPGGRVHGYTF.